These T cell receptor beta chains were read from a single sample in a study of blood T cell repertoires in COVID-19. The assay was immunoSEQ multiplex PCR, and TCRdb's table has in-frame clones only and misses some. The profile shows about 250,000 clones, 88% of them singletons. The sample was PBMCs or T cells enriched from blood (not recorded which). These receptors all come from a woman aged 40 to 55 who had been exposed to COVID-19. CDR3s include the opening cysteine and the closing phenylalanine or tryptophan. Each record gives: V gene, CDR3 length, J gene, CDR3 protein.

TRBV19	15	TRBJ1-1	CASSIAQAMNTEAFF
TRBV19	13	TRBJ2-7	CASSSRARDEQYF
TRBV29-1	12	TRBJ2-2	CSADRGTGELFF
TRBV30	14	TRBJ1-1	CAWVKERMNTEAFF
TRBV21-1	15	TRBJ1-2	CASSNLGRGRANYTF
TRBV29-1	11	TRBJ2-1	CSVLLNNEQFF
TRBV7-8	13	TRBJ1-1	CASSFTGKGKAFF
TRBV27	15	TRBJ1-6	CASSYWGQKNSPLHF
TRBV19	11	TRBJ1-2	CATNLGLGYTF
TRBV2	15	TRBJ2-1	CASSWTSGSLDEQFF
TRBV25-1	17	TRBJ1-4	CASSELDARGTNEKLFF
TRBV27	15	TRBJ2-1	CASTLGTSIGDEQFF
TRBV28	12	TRBJ1-1	CATQTGNTEAFF
TRBV5-1	14	TRBJ1-1	CASSALGGFTEAFF
TRBV6-2/TRBV6-3	14	TRBJ2-7	CASSWDYGSGEQYF
TRBV4-3	20	TRBJ2-3	CASSQEGFGTGVVSTDTQYF
TRBV19	14	TRBJ1-4	CASQRSTTNEKLFF
TRBV7-3	15	TRBJ1-2	CASSLAGQGHYGYTF
TRBV12-3/TRBV12-4	13	TRBJ2-7	CASSSGTGDEQYF
TRBV11-2	14	TRBJ1-1	CASSSNTRDHEAFF
TRBV7-6	13	TRBJ1-5	CASSLGEEQPQHF
TRBV5-8	16	TRBJ1-1	CASSQPGQGPNTEAFF
TRBV19	12	TRBJ2-1	CASKPGVNEQFF
TRBV4-2	16	TRBJ2-1	CASSQDGTSSYNEQFF
TRBV12-3/TRBV12-4	13	TRBJ1-5	CATRTGDNQPQHF
TRBV19	13	TRBJ1-2	CASNKEDRDGYTF
TRBV7-2	13	TRBJ1-1	CASSFRSGTVAFF
TRBV4-3	16	TRBJ2-1	CASSQAPGQGVYGQFF
TRBV10-3	15	TRBJ2-7	CAISGGGQEGYEQYF
TRBV12-3/TRBV12-4	11	TRBJ2-5	CASRREETQYF
TRBV2	15	TRBJ2-7	CASSLDRGSSYEQYF
TRBV14	16	TRBJ2-7	CASRKSPGTGNYEQYF
TRBV5-1	15	TRBJ1-1	CASSLSLRVNTEAFF
TRBV5-1	15	TRBJ2-1	CASSLAGGQGNEQFF
TRBV5-1	15	TRBJ2-2	CASSSGGGTTGELFF
TRBV7-2	15	TRBJ1-2	CASSYQAGGAFGYTF
TRBV11-3	18	TRBJ2-3	CASSLEPYRLAGTDTQYF
TRBV7-2	16	TRBJ2-5	CASSLAPGWGGETQYF
TRBV11-3	13	TRBJ1-1	CASSLGSATEAFF
TRBV28	14	TRBJ2-2	CASSLGQNTGELFF
TRBV3-1/TRBV3-2	17	TRBJ2-5	CASSQDINGPEGETQYF
TRBV19	14	TRBJ1-2	CASSLGQGVSGYTF
TRBV6-2/TRBV6-3	14	TRBJ1-2	CASSYDSDIDGYTF
TRBV4-1	16	TRBJ2-2	CASSSGGEMGTGELFF
TRBV19	15	TRBJ1-2	CASSPAGTSNYGYTF
TRBV7-2	14	TRBJ2-5	CASSRDRGWETQYF
TRBV9	15	TRBJ2-2	CASSVLAGATGELFF
TRBV7-6	12	TRBJ2-3	CASSKHTDTQYF
TRBV7-8	14	TRBJ1-3	CASSLSPGVDTIYF
TRBV5-1	14	TRBJ1-1	CASSPDPHRGRAFF
TRBV5-1	15	TRBJ2-1	CASSLGLAGEGEQFF
TRBV7-8	14	TRBJ1-1	CASSSQGLRTEAFF
TRBV10-3	21	TRBJ1-2	CAISESTGKGGTAVPPYGYTF
TRBV4-3	16	TRBJ1-3	CASSQVLVVSGNTIYF
TRBV28	15	TRBJ1-2	CASSSPGQGYYGYTF
TRBV18	15	TRBJ1-2	CASSPRKGADYGYTF
TRBV7-9	17	TRBJ2-1	CASSLFNWRGTYNEQFF
TRBV6-5	14	TRBJ1-1	CASKYSEMNTEAFF
TRBV5-1	15	TRBJ1-1	CASSSGGGPNTEAFF
TRBV11-2	13	TRBJ2-3	CASSLGSKDTQYF